The 13 T cell receptor beta chains listed next were all sequenced from one sample in a study of read filtering for tumor transcriptome and immune sequencing. From approximately 400 ng of RNA, a library with molecular barcoded alpha/delta and beta/gamma adaptors was made. In TCRdb, the reads were re-called with MiXCR into one record per CDR3 protein. Among about 62,000 distinct CDR3 sequences, about 19% were seen once, and the ten largest hold 11%. The sample comprised a population of CD138-negative cells sorted from bone marrow. The receptors originated from a donor at least 40 years old with multiple myeloma.

This clonotype was counted ten times or more. The chain carries TRBV6-2 or TRBV6-3 and TRBJ2-7; TRBD1 or TRBD2 may be the D gene (5 bases each). Germline loops: CDR1 MNHEY, CDR2 SVGEGT. Trimming stripped 2 bases from V and 6 bases from J, with 14 bases between. The CDR3 is made up of 14 amino acids. The CDR3 DNA reads TGTGCCAGCAGTTACGGGGGTGGGGATCGCGAGCAGTACTTC. Translating gives CASSYGGGDREQYF.

Comments on this clonotype: A read error may be the cause here, since a much bigger clone is one base away. The CDR3 DNA sequence: TGTGCCAGCAGCTTCCTATGCGGAACCACAGATACGCAGTATTTT. Protein product: CASSFLCGTTDTQYF. This rearrangement joins TRBV11-1 to TRBJ2-3, with D hard to call. This CDR3 has 15 residues. With 3 bases removed from V and 2 bases from J, the gap between germline ends came to 12 bases. Germline V lookup: CDR1 SGHAT, CDR2 FQDESV (reference sequence).

This chain links TRBV20-1 with TRBJ2-1; 7 nucleotides match TRBD2. The CDR3 sequence is 17 residues long. V lost 1 base and J lost 0; bases outside the gene matches: 9. Germline CDR1 DFQATT, CDR2 SNEGSKA (reference sequence). CDR3 in DNA: TGCAGTGCTAGAGGGCTAGCGGTATCCTCCTCCTACAATGAGCAGTTCTTC. Translation: CSARGLAVSSSYNEQFF.

At least ten counts were recorded for this clonotype. The rearrangement joins TRBV7-8 to TRBJ2-7; D ambiguous. V dropped 0 bases and J dropped 7 bases, with 10 bases sitting between them. The CDR3 totals 13 residues. From germline, CDR1 is SGHVS and CDR2 FQNEAQ. The CDR3 DNA follows: TGTGCCAGCAGCTTAGCTGGGCGTCGAGAGCAGTACTTC. It encodes CASSLAGRREQYF.

As for this clonotype: The germline gene is not matched at one end of the junction; a read error may be the cause. J is TRBJ2-5 and V is TRBV12-3 or TRBV12-4; 10 nucleotides line up with TRBD1. The CDR3 is 15 residues long. CDR3 nucleotide sequence: TGTGCCAGCAGTATCCCGACAGGGGGCATAGAGAGCCAGTACTTC. Its protein is CASSIPTGGIESQYF.

Many counts were recorded for this clonotype. The chain links TRBV2 to TRBJ2-7, with D maybe TRBD2 (6 bases). Deletions cut 6 bases from V and 2 bases from J, with 8 bases between. The CDR3 is made up of 12 amino acids. Germline assignment: CDR1 SNHLY and CDR2 FYNNEI. This CDR3 reads CASSGSPYEQYF. DNA of the CDR3: TGTGCCAGCAGCGGGAGCCCCTACGAGCAGTACTTC.

In its sample, this clonotype was seen many times. CDR3 in DNA: TGTGCCAGCAGCCTGACTGCCTCTAGCAATCAGCCCCAGCATTTT. Translating gives CASSLTASSNQPQHF. The V and J genes are TRBV28 and TRBJ1-5; D ambiguous. Looked up from germline, CDR1 is MDHEN and CDR2 is SYDVKM. CDR3 length: 15 amino acids. V lost 6 bases to trimming and J lost 0 bases, with 12 bases between them.

The table lists this clonotype with many counts. The V gene is TRBV7-3, the J gene TRBJ2-5; 9 bases fit TRBD1. V dropped 4 bases and J dropped 4; count of bases not matched to a gene: 7. This CDR3 has 15 amino acids. Germline V gene sequence: CDR1 SGHTA, CDR2 FQGTGA. The CDR3 loop is CASSSSLGQGETQYF. In nucleotides, the CDR3 is TGTGCCAGCAGCTCGTCGTTGGGACAGGGAGAGACCCAGTACTTC.

This clonotype was observed many times. The chain carries TRBV4-1 and TRBJ2-1; TRBD1 matches at 10 bases. Trimming at V came to 8 bases and at J to 3 bases, leaving 4 bases not matched to a gene. The CDR3 is 14 residues long. Germline V gene lookup returns CDR1 MGHRA and CDR2 YSYEKL. In nucleotides, the CDR3 is TGCGCCAGCGGGGGACAGGGGATCTACAATGAGCAGTTCTTC. Translated: CASGGQGIYNEQFF.

This clonotype was recorded at least ten times. The chain employs TRBV29-1 and TRBJ2-2; no clear D. CDR1 is SQVTM, CDR2 ANQGSEA, per germline. The V end was cut by 5 bases, the J end by 2 bases, with 9 bases between. The CDR3 runs 13 residues. In nucleotides, the CDR3 is TGCAGCGTTCCCCTGACTAACACCGGGGAGCTGTTTTTT. Its protein product is CSVPLTNTGELFF.

This clonotype was observed at least ten times. The chain employs TRBV6-1 and TRBJ1-2; 7 bases are a match to TRBD1. This CDR3 region has 14 residues. The V gene's germline CDR1 is MNHNS and CDR2 SASEGT. V trimming: 7 bases; J trimming: 6 bases; junction bases outside the gene matches: 11. In DNA form, the CDR3 reads TGTGCCAGCAAGAAAGGACAGGCGGTAGATGGCTACACCTTC. This translates into CASKKGQAVDGYTF.

Remarks on this clonotype: A read error may be the cause here, since a much bigger clone is one base away. V gene TRBV6-2 or TRBV6-3 combines with J gene TRBJ2-6; D is uncertain. The CDR3 spans 15 residues. Per germline, CDR1 MNHEY and CDR2 SVGEGT. The CDR3 loop reads CASNYVLSGANVLTF. The CDR3 DNA sequence: TGTGCCAGCAATTACGTACTGTCTGGGGCCAACGTCCTGACTTTC.

At least ten counts were recorded for this clonotype. The V call is TRBV5-1, the J call TRBJ2-3; 13 nucleotides line up with TRBD2. Germline V CDR1 and CDR2: SGHRS, YFSETQ. The CDR3 consists of 16 residues. Trimming removed 0 bases from V and 6 bases from J; junction bases left unmatched: 4. DNA for the CDR3: TGCGCCAGCAGCTTGGAGACTAGCGGGAGGTGGGATACGCAGTATTTT. It encodes CASSLETSGRWDTQYF. Looking up the rest from reference TRBV5-1 and TRBJ2-3 gives the full variable domain: KAGVTQTPRYLIKTRGQQVTLSCSPISGHRSVSWYQQTPGQGLQFLFEYFSETQRNKGNFPGRFSGRQFSNSRSEMNVSTLELGDSALYLCASSLETSGRWDTQYFGPGTRLTVL.